Described below is a single TCR beta chain sequence and its context. This clone has just a few counts. What this receptor recognizes is not known. The species here is mouse, which means the gene names and germline sequences are mouse ones. The CDR3 is cut off 1 residue early in the read; its end comes from the germline J gene. The sample's time point, from its label and the paper: mouse harvest day 14 after allogeneic transplant. Mouse grafts consisting of 10^7 T-cell-depleted bone marrow cells combined with 10^6 splenic CD5+ T cells were administered by tail vein injection. GVHD in mice was modeled with a major MHC-mismatch B6 (H2b) into BALB/c (H2d) model, and tissues were profiled at day 7 or 14. On day 7 or 14 post-transplant, mouse tissues and retro-orbital blood were harvested with separate sterile tools for each animal, and livers were flushed beforehand. Before genomic DNA isolation with the DNeasy Blood & Tissue Kit, mouse tissues were minced with razor blades in buffered saline.

These data are taken from a study of tissue T cells after allogeneic stem cell transplantation (dated 2022 in TCRdb). Regarding the complete study: The study profiled TCR beta repertoires across many tissues from research autopsies of patients with and without GVHD, plus mouse models of GVHD. On the human side, the study was prospective and observational, with no blinding or randomization. The paper as a whole reports these results and caveats: In both patients and mice, T cells from blood and spleen covered only a limited part of the TCR repertoire found in tissues. Within patients, how anatomically similar the tissues were was a key factor in shaping TCR repertoire composition, regardless of disease or transplant status. Which tissue TCRs were alloreactive or antigen-specific was not determined in the study, and some clones might have been persisting host cells. A small and clinically heterogeneous patient cohort was studied, and sampling depth was acknowledged as a limitation. Only a few T cell clones appeared in more than one patient, yet motif-based clustering showed tissue-specific repertoire signatures that were shared between patients.

The method was the immunoSEQ multiplex PCR assay. Adaptive Biotechnologies performed the TCRbeta CDR3 sequencing at survey depth and reported CDR3 sequences, V/J genes, productive frequency and template counts. TCR beta CDR3 regions were amplified from genomic DNA instead of RNA. The authors processed their data as follows. Jensen-Shannon divergence was used to quantify pairwise repertoire overlap between tissues, with a value of 1 indicating complete divergence and a value of 0 indicating identical repertoires. Tissues were clustered by single-linkage agglomerative hierarchical clustering of pairwise JSD values and displayed as dendrograms. All patient samples were analyzed with GLIPH2 using simulation_depth 1000, kmer_min_depth 3 and cdr3_length_cutoff 8, and only groups containing more than two unique CDR3s were kept. A standardized tissue-overlap score extrapolated Jaccard GLIPH-group overlap across patients to a standard repertoire size of 1000 clones. To look at how diversity was associated with clinical or experimental variables, linear mixed-effect models were used, with tissue treated as a fixed effect and individual treated as a random effect. Held by TCRdb, this immuneACCESS table contains in-frame sequences only and omits some clones. Under half of the omission traces to an unresolved V gene where checked; the cause of the rest is unknown. The V and J calls and the clone size are those of that table, but D and trimming were determined from the DNA. Within this sample are more than 2,000 clones, with 46% of them counted one time only. The top ten clonotypes cover approximately 25% of the sample.

The junction carries 7 bases between V and J, which are trimmed by 3 bases and 3 bases respectively. The CDR3 runs 13 residues from the cysteine to the phenylalanine. The CDR3 was read in part: 36 bases, with the frame set at base 1. As encoded in the germline V gene, CDR1 is SGHSA while CDR2 is FRNQAP. The receptor chain draws on TRBV16 and TRBJ2-5; the D match is possibly TRBD1 or TRBD2, with 5 bases aligned in each. Sequenced input: gut tissue. The clonotype comes from a female BALB/c mouse given C57BL/6 T cells with graft-versus-host disease after an allogeneic hematopoietic cell transplant. The sequenced part of the CDR3 DNA is TGTGCAAGCAGCTTTCGGGGGCAAGACACCCAGTAC. It translates to CASSFRGQDTQY. The entire CDR3 sequence reads CASSFRGQDTQYF.